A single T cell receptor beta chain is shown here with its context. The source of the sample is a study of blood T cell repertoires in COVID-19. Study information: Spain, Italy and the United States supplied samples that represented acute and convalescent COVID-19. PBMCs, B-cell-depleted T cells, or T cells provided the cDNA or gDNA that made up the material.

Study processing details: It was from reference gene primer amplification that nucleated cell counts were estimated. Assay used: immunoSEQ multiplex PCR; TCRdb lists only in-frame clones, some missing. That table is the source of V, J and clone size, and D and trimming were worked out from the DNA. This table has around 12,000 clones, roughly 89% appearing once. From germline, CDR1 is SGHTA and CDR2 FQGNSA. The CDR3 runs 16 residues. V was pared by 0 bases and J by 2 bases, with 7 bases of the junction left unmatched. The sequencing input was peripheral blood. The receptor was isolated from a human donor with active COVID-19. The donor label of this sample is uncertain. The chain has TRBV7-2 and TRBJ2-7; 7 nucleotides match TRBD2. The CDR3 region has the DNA TGTGCCAGCAGCTTAGCGCGCGCGGGGGAGGCCTACGAGCAGTACTTC. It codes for CASSLARAGEAYEQYF. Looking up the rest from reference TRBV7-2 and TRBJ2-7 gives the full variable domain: GAGVSQSPSNKVTEKGKDVELRCDPISGHTALYWYRQSLGQGLEFLIYFQGNSAPDKSGLPSDRFSAERTGGSVSTLTIQRTQQEDSAVYLCASSLARAGEAYEQYFGPGTRLTVT.